Listed here is a single TCR beta chain. What antigen it recognizes has not been identified. No qualities accompany the bases; no much larger clone lies one base away. This specimen comes from a study of blood T cell repertoires in COVID-19 (dated by TCRdb to 2018 to 2020). Concerning the study at large: Collaborator samples came from the United States, Italy and Spain and covered acute and convalescent phases of COVID-19. The repertoires were made available in a free public database intended to serve as a resource for research on the immune response to SARS-CoV-2. Where available, HLA class I and class II types were obtained from metadata supplied by the sample provider rather than from assay-based typing. A de-identified subject ID, COVID-19 status, age in years and sex were almost always included in the sample metadata. The prospective study material was composed of cDNA or gDNA derived from T cells, B-cell-depleted T cells, or PBMCs. The samples were drawn from two sources: the first 160 participants of the ongoing ImmuneRACE study, and over 950 subjects contributed by 6 global collaborators. Deeply sampled blood TCRbeta repertoires from subjects exposed to, actively infected with, or recovered from COVID-19 were included in the dataset.

The immunoSEQ Assay, a bias-controlled multiplex PCR, was used to amplify TCRbeta CDR3 regions from genomic DNA. Concerning the study's data processing: Nucleated cell counts per sample were estimated from amplification of reference gene primers within the assay. Sequence reads were collapsed and filtered to measure the absolute abundance of every unique TCRbeta CDR3 rearrangement. For each sample, productive Simpson clonality was calculated by taking the square root of Simpson's diversity index across productive rearrangements. The clones in this table, taken by TCRdb from immuneACCESS, are in-frame only. Not every clone is retained; where verified, under half of the shortfall comes from an unresolved V gene, and the cause of the rest is unknown. That table is the source of V, J and clone size, and D and trimming were worked out from the DNA. The sample data list about 250,000 clones, and 86% of these were observed just once. The top ten clones comprise roughly 15% of the sample.

Enrolling through a virtual design, the prospective study's participants ranged in age from roughly 18 to 90 years and lived across approximately 25 United States geographic areas. To assign participants to cohorts, the prospective study relied on clinical history that participants themselves reported in a screening survey and a study questionnaire. Recovered participants in ImmuneRACE Cohort 3 were defined by two consecutive negative NP/OP PCR tests, clearance by a healthcare professional, or resolution of symptoms. Mobile phlebotomists in the prospective study collected whole blood, serum and a nasopharyngeal or oropharyngeal swab from every participant. Additional blood draws and questionnaires over an approximately 2-month period could optionally be provided by prospective study participants. Prospective study blood samples were shipped either frozen or at room temperature before DNA extraction.

CDR3 length: 14 amino acids, cysteine to phenylalanine. The read is trimmed to its CDR3 DNA, 42 bases read in frame from base 1. The germline V gene provides CDR1 KGHSH and CDR2 LQKENI. Trimming takes 3 bases from V and 5 bases from J, and the germline ends sit 13 bases apart. The paper's findings and limits, for the study overall: The amount of clinical and demographic metadata varied by source and participant and was provided uncurated.

Recombination joined TRBV18 with TRBJ2-5; the D region possibly corresponds to TRBD2 (5 bases align). The TCR originated in a man aged 18-30 years who had recovered from COVID-19. Specimen: PBMCs or T cells enriched from blood (not recorded which). The CDR3 region has the sequence CASSPLATGETQYF. The nucleotide sequence is given as TGTGCCAGCTCACCCCTCGCGACGGGGGAGACCCAGTACTTC.